A selection of T cell receptor beta chains follows, all from one sample in a study of cytomegalovirus exposure and HLA in healthy donors. TCRdb's table, derived via immunoSEQ multiplex PCR, lists solely in-frame clones and lacks some. This table has 70,000 to 95,000 clones, roughly four fifths appearing once. The sample taken for sequencing was PBMCs. These receptors all stem from a human donor in good health. Each CDR3 is given with its conserved first and last residue. The order of the fields is clone size, J gene, D gene, V gene, CDR3 DNA, CDR3 protein. The D gene is left open where the match is weak. Where a row states a size, it is once, few, many or the class of an expanded clone; other rows omit it.

>.|TRBJ1-5|.|TRBV6-6
TGTGCCAGCAGTTACGGATTGGGAGGGGGTTATCAGCCCCAGAATTTT
CASSYGLGGGYQPQNF
>.|TRBJ1-2|TRBD1|TRBV6-1
TGTGCCAGCAGTGAAGCCGACAGGGGCTATGGCTACACCTTC
CASSEADRGYGYTF
>medium-sized|TRBJ1-5|TRBD1|TRBV4-1
TGCGCCAGCAGCCACCGATATCCGGGACAGGAGAATCAGCCCCAGCATTTT
CASSHRYPGQENQPQHF
>.|TRBJ2-7|.|TRBV5-8
TGTGCCAGCAGCTTGCTTAGGACAACCTACGAGCAGTACTTC
CASSLLRTTYEQYF
>.|TRBJ1-5|.|TRBV21-1
TGTGCCAGCAGCGAAATGCGACATCGGTGCAATCAGCCCCAGCATTTT
CASSEMRHRCNQPQHF
>few|TRBJ1-5|TRBD1|TRBV4-3
TGCGCCAGCAGCCGGGACAGAAATCAGCCCCAGCATTTT
CASSRDRNQPQHF
>.|TRBJ2-7|.|TRBV5-6
TGTGCCAGCAGCCTCGACAGAGCTTCGCCCGTCGTGTCCTACGAGCAGTACTTC
CASSLDRASPVVSYEQYF
>.|TRBJ1-1|TRBD1|TRBV5-1
TGCGCCAGCAGCTTGGCCAGGGCCAGGGGGCTTGCCTACACTGAAGCTTTCTTT
CASSLARARGLAYTEAFF
>.|TRBJ2-5|.|TRBV4-2
TGTGCCAGCAGCCAAGATGGGCAGGGGCTCCAAGAGACCCAGTACTTC
CASSQDGQGLQETQYF
>.|TRBJ2-7|TRBD1|TRBV18
TGTGCCAGCTCACCCCCGGGGACAGGGGTTAACTACGAGCAGTACTTC
CASSPPGTGVNYEQYF
>.|TRBJ2-7|.|TRBV6-1
TGTGCCAGCAGTGGGCTGAACTACGAGCAGTACTTC
CASSGLNYEQYF
>.|TRBJ1-5|.|TRBV7-9
TGTGCCAGCAGCTTACCCGGTCAGCCCCAGCATTTT
CASSLPGQPQHF
>.|TRBJ1-1|.|TRBV11-3
TGTGCCAGCAGCTCCAGGGGGAACACTGAAGCTTTCTTT
CASSSRGNTEAFF
>.|TRBJ2-3|.|TRBV21-1
TGTGCCAGCAGCAACCTAGGGACAGGAGTCCCGAGGGTGGGCACAGATACGCAGTATTTT
CASSNLGTGVPRVGTDTQYF
>.|TRBJ2-1|.|TRBV15
TGTGCCACCAACCGAGGGAAAGGATACAATGAGCAGTTCTTC
CATNRGKGYNEQFF
>.|TRBJ2-1|.|TRBV5-1
TGCGCCAGCAGCTTGGCCCAGTCCTACAATGAGCAGTTCTTC
CASSLAQSYNEQFF
>few|TRBJ2-7|.|TRBV7-7
TGTGCTAGCAGCTGTGGGCGACCGAGCTCCTACGAGCAGTACTTC
CASSCGRPSSYEQYF
>.|TRBJ2-5|.|TRBV29-1
TGCAGCGTTGAAGGACAGGGAGGTCTACGGGAGACCCAGTACTTC
CSVEGQGGLRETQYF
>.|TRBJ2-2|TRBD1|TRBV18
TGTGCCAGCTCACTTGGGACAGGGGAATACACCGGGGAGCTGTTTTTT
CASSLGTGEYTGELFF
>few|TRBJ2-3|.|TRBV27
TGTGCCAGCAGTTTACAGGGTGGCCCAGATACGCAGTATTTT
CASSLQGGPDTQYF
>.|TRBJ1-2|TRBD1|TRBV6-5
TGTGCCAGCAGTTACGGGACAGGGAATGGCTACACCTTC
CASSYGTGNGYTF
>.|TRBJ1-4|TRBD1|TRBV5-6
TGTGCCAGCAGCTACGACAGGGGCGAAGCAACTAATGAAAAACTGTTTTTT
CASSYDRGEATNEKLFF
>.|TRBJ1-4|TRBD1|TRBV5-1
TGCGCCAGCAGCTTGGTACCGGGGACAGGCAATGAAAAACTGTTTTTT
CASSLVPGTGNEKLFF
>.|TRBJ2-7|TRBD1|TRBV10-2
TGCGCCAGCAGTGGCGGACAGGGCTACGAGCAGTACTTC
CASSGGQGYEQYF
>.|TRBJ1-2|TRBD1|TRBV30
TGTGCCTGGTCGGACAGGCGACCCTATGGCTACACCTTC
CAWSDRRPYGYTF
>.|TRBJ2-7|TRBD1|TRBV6-5
TGTGCCAGCAGTTACTCGAGACAGGGGGCTGGCGAGCAGTACTTC
CASSYSRQGAGEQYF
>.|TRBJ2-3|TRBD1|TRBV6-5
TGTGCCAGCAGTGGGACAGGCCTAGCTTATACGCAGTATTTT
CASSGTGLAYTQYF
>.|TRBJ1-6|.|TRBV5-6
TGTGCCAGCAGAAGACAGCTAAATTCACCCCTCCACTTT
CASRRQLNSPLHF
>.|TRBJ2-5|.|TRBV7-6
TGTGCCAGCAGCTTAACCGGTGCGACCCAGTACTTC
CASSLTGATQYF
>few|TRBJ1-2|TRBD1|TRBV27
TGTGCCAGCAGTCCACGACGGACAGGTGTTGGGTATGGCTACACCTTC
CASSPRRTGVGYGYTF
>.|TRBJ2-1|TRBD2|TRBV7-2
TGTGCCAGCAGCTTAGCCCCAGCGGGGGGGGATAATGAGCAGTTCTTC
CASSLAPAGGDNEQFF
>.|TRBJ2-7|.|TRBV6-1
TGTGCCAGCAGTGAGGCGCAGGATGTCCTCTACGAGCAGTACTTC
CASSEAQDVLYEQYF
>.|TRBJ2-3|.|TRBV5-5
TGTGCCAGCAGCTTGGCAGGGAGCGGGTTAGCTACGCAGTATTTT
CASSLAGSGLATQYF
>.|TRBJ2-6|.|TRBV10-2
TGCGCCGCCCGGGACTCAAGCTCTGGGGCCAACGTCCTGACTTTC
CAARDSSSGANVLTF
>.|TRBJ2-7|.|TRBV4-2
TGTGCCAGCAGCCAAGACAAGGGGGACGAGCAGTACTTC
CASSQDKGDEQYF
>.|TRBJ1-2|.|TRBV5-1
TGCGCCAGCAGCTTGGCCTGGGGAAGGGGCTATGGCTACACCTTC
CASSLAWGRGYGYTF
>.|TRBJ2-5|.|TRBV5-1
TGCGCCAGCAGCCTCGGAGTCACCCCCCAGGAGACCCAGTACTTC
CASSLGVTPQETQYF
>.|TRBJ2-1|TRBD1|TRBV14
TGTGCCAGCAGCCAAGAACGAACAGGGGTCGGCAATGAGCAGTTCTTC
CASSQERTGVGNEQFF
>once|TRBJ2-5|.|TRBV25-1
TGTGCCAGCAGTGCCGCCTCTCGGGAGACCCAGTACTTC
CASSAASRETQYF
>.|TRBJ2-2|.|TRBV6-5
TGTGCCAGCAGTCACTACCCCAACAGGGAGCTGTTTTTT
CASSHYPNRELFF
>.|TRBJ2-7|.|TRBV7-2
TGTGCCAGCAGCTCAGGGGAGGGGTACGAGCAGTACTTC
CASSSGEGYEQYF
>.|TRBJ2-3|.|TRBV11-2
TGTGCCAGCAGCTCCTTTGTGGCTGATACGCAGTATTTT
CASSSFVADTQYF
>.|TRBJ1-2|.|TRBV6-5
TGTGCCACCGTCCTCTATGGCTACACCTTC
CATVLYGYTF
>.|TRBJ1-3|.|TRBV14
TGTGCCAGCAGCCAAATAAACAGGGTGGACGGAAACACCATATATTTT
CASSQINRVDGNTIYF
>.|TRBJ2-1|.|TRBV5-1
TGCGCCAGCACCCCGCAGGCAGGGGACCCGCAGTTCTTC
CASTPQAGDPQFF
>.|TRBJ2-7|TRBD1|TRBV15
TGTGCCACCAGCAGAGACCCCGGACAGGGGCTTTCCTACGAGCAGTACTTC
CATSRDPGQGLSYEQYF
>.|TRBJ2-1|TRBD2|TRBV6-1
TGTGCCAGCAGTGAAGGGGAGGGGAATGAGCAGTTCTTC
CASSEGEGNEQFF
>.|TRBJ1-1|.|TRBV7-9
TGTGCCAGCAGCCCCCCGGTTGCCCGGGGGGGGGACACTGAAGCTTTCTTT
CASSPPVARGGDTEAFF
>.|TRBJ2-1|TRBD2|TRBV5-4
TGTGCCAGCAGCTTGGGGGCTAGCGGGGGGCCCTACAATGAGCAGTTCTTC
CASSLGASGGPYNEQFF
>.|TRBJ1-2|.|TRBV5-6
TGTGCCAGCAGCTCGCAGGGCTATGGCTACACCTTC
CASSSQGYGYTF
>.|TRBJ1-2|.|TRBV5-6
TGTGCCAGCAGCTTGGACCCGGAGACGGTTCGAGGCTACACCTTC
CASSLDPETVRGYTF
>.|TRBJ2-1|TRBD2|TRBV19
TGTGCCAGTAGTCCCAATGGGGAGGGCGCTTCCAGCTCCTACAATGAGCAGTTCTTC
CASSPNGEGASSSYNEQFF
>.|TRBJ2-5|TRBD2|TRBV29-1
TGCAGCGTGGGGGGACTAGCGCAGTACTTC
CSVGGLAQYF
>.|TRBJ1-2|TRBD1|TRBV28
TGTGCCAGCAGTTTTCCCGGGACAGATTCCTATGGCTACACCTTC
CASSFPGTDSYGYTF
>.|TRBJ1-1|.|TRBV27
TGTGCCAGCAGTTTACGGCAGGGGTTTGACACTGAAGCTTTCTTT
CASSLRQGFDTEAFF
>.|TRBJ2-3|.|TRBV6-7
TGTGCCAGCAGTTACTCGATAAAGGAAAACGGGACAGATACGCAGTATTTT
CASSYSIKENGTDTQYF
>.|TRBJ2-7|TRBD2|TRBV7-6
TGTGCCAGCAGCTTAGGACTCCCCGGGACTAGTGAGCAGTACTTC
CASSLGLPGTSEQYF
>.|TRBJ1-1|.|TRBV25-1
TGTGCCAGCAGTGTTGGGGGGGTGTTTTCAATGAACACTGAAGCTTTCTTT
CASSVGGVFSMNTEAFF
>.|TRBJ1-1|.|TRBV9
TGTGCCAGCAGCGTAGCGGGGAGGGGAAAGGGTACTGAAGCTTTCTTT
CASSVAGRGKGTEAFF